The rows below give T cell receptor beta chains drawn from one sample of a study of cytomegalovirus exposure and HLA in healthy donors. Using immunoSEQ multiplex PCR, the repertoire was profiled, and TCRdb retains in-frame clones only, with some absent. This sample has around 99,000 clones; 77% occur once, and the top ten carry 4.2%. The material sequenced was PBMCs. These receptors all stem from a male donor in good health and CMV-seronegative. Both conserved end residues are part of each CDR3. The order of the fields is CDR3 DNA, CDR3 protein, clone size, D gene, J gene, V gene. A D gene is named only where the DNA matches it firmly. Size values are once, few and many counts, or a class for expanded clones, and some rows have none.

DNA: TGCGCCAGCAGCCAAGATGGGGGGGGAAGCAATCAGCCCCAGCATTTT
CDR3: CASSQDGGGSNQPQHF
size: -
D: -
J: TRBJ1-5
V: TRBV4-1

DNA: TGCGCCAGCAGCTTGGGAGGGACAGGGGGAATCTACGAGCAGTACTTC
CDR3: CASSLGGTGGIYEQYF
size: few
D: TRBD1
J: TRBJ2-7
V: TRBV5-1

DNA: TGCGCCAGCAGTGAGTCAAACAGGGAAGAGACCCAGTACTTC
CDR3: CASSESNREETQYF
size: few
D: -
J: TRBJ2-5
V: TRBV10-2

DNA: TGTGCCAGCAGCGTAGGACTAGCGGGAGGTGCAGATACGCAGTATTTT
CDR3: CASSVGLAGGADTQYF
size: -
D: TRBD2
J: TRBJ2-3
V: TRBV7-9

DNA: TGTGCCAGCATAAACAATCAGCCCCAGCATTTT
CDR3: CASINNQPQHF
size: -
D: -
J: TRBJ1-5
V: TRBV27

DNA: TGTGCCAGCAGCGTAGAACTAGCGGGGAATGAGCAGTTCTTC
CDR3: CASSVELAGNEQFF
size: -
D: TRBD2
J: TRBJ2-1
V: TRBV9

DNA: TGTGCCAGCCGCAACGTGGGACAGGGCTACGAGCAGTACTTC
CDR3: CASRNVGQGYEQYF
size: -
D: TRBD1
J: TRBJ2-7
V: TRBV6-6

DNA: TGCGCCAGCAGCTTGGGATGGGACAGGGGTACTGAAGCTTTCTTT
CDR3: CASSLGWDRGTEAFF
size: -
D: TRBD1
J: TRBJ1-1
V: TRBV5-1

DNA: TGTGCCAGCAGTGACTCGGTAGGCACAGATACGCAGTATTTT
CDR3: CASSDSVGTDTQYF
size: few
D: -
J: TRBJ2-3
V: TRBV6-4

DNA: TGTGCCAGCAGCAACCGTTTAGGAGCGGTTAGGGAGCCCTACGAGCAGTACTTC
CDR3: CASSNRLGAVREPYEQYF
size: few
D: -
J: TRBJ2-7
V: TRBV21-1

DNA: TGTTCCAGCACCCATCCGGGTATATATGAGCAGTTCTTC
CDR3: CSSTHPGIYEQFF
size: -
D: -
J: TRBJ2-1
V: TRBV7-9

DNA: TGCGCCAGCAGTGTTGGGGGGAAAGGGGGCTACACCTTC
CDR3: CASSVGGKGGYTF
size: -
D: -
J: TRBJ1-2
V: TRBV10-2

DNA: TGTGCCAGCAGCTGGAACTATGAGGCAGATACGCAGTATTTT
CDR3: CASSWNYEADTQYF
size: few
D: -
J: TRBJ2-3
V: TRBV6-6

DNA: TGCGCCAGCAGCGCCGCGAAGGGGGTCCAAGAGACCCAGTACTTC
CDR3: CASSAAKGVQETQYF
size: -
D: -
J: TRBJ2-5
V: TRBV5-1

DNA: TGTGCCAGCAGTGCTAGACTAGCGGGTCGCGTGGAGACCCAGTACTTC
CDR3: CASSARLAGRVETQYF
size: few
D: TRBD2
J: TRBJ2-5
V: TRBV28

DNA: TGTGCCAGTAGTATAGATCCCGGGGCCCAGTACTTC
CDR3: CASSIDPGAQYF
size: -
D: -
J: TRBJ2-5
V: TRBV19

DNA: TGTGCCAGCAGTTTCACTGGACTAGCGGGAGATGGCAAAAACATTCAGTACTTC
CDR3: CASSFTGLAGDGKNIQYF
size: -
D: TRBD2
J: TRBJ2-4
V: TRBV27

DNA: TGTGCCAGCAGCCCCTGGACAGGGGGAAATGAGCAGTTCTTC
CDR3: CASSPWTGGNEQFF
size: few
D: TRBD1
J: TRBJ2-1
V: TRBV5-4

DNA: TGCGCCAGCAGCCAAGATCTGGCTAGCGGGCTCGAGCAGTACTTC
CDR3: CASSQDLASGLEQYF
size: -
D: TRBD2
J: TRBJ2-7
V: TRBV4-1